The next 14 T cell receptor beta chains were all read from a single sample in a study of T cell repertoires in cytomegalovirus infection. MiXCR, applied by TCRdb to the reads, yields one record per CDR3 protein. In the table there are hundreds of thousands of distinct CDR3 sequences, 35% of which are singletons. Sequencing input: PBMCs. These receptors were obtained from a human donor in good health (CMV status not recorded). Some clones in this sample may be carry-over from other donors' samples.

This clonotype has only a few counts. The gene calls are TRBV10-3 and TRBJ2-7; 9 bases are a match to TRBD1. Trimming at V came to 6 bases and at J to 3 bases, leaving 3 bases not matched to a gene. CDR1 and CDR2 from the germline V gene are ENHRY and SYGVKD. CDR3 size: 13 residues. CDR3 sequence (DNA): TGTGCCATCAGACCGGGACAGGGCTACGAGCAGTACTTC. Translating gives CAIRPGQGYEQYF.

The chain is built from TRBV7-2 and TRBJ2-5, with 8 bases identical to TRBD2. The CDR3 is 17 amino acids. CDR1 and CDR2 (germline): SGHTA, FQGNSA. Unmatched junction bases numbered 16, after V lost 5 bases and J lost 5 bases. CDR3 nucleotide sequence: TGTGCCAGCAGCCAACGGGGAGCGGGAGCAGGTCGGGAGACCCAGTACTTC. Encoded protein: CASSQRGAGAGRETQYF.

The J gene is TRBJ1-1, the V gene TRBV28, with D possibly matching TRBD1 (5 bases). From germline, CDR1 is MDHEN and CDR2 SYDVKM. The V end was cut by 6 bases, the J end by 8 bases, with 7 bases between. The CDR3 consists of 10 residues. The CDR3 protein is CASRRGEAFF. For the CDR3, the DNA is TGTGCCAGCAGGCGGGGGGAAGCTTTCTTT.

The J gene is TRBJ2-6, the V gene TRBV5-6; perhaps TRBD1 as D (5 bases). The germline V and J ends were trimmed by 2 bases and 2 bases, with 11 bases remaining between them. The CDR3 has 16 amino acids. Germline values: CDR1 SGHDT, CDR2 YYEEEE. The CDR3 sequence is CASSFLTGPGANVLTF. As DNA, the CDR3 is TGTGCCAGCAGCTTCCTTACAGGTCCTGGGGCCAACGTCCTGACTTTC.

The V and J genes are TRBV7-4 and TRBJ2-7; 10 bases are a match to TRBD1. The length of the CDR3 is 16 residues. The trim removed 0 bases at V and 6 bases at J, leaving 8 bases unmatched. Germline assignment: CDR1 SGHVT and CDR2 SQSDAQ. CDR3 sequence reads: CASSLAPGTGVVEQYF. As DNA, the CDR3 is TGTGCCAGCAGCTTAGCCCCCGGGACAGGGGTGGTCGAGCAGTACTTC. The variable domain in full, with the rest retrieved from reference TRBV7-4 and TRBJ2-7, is GAGVSQSPRYKVAKRGRDVALRCDSISGHVTLYWYRQTLGQGSEVLTYSQSDAQRDKSGRPSGRFSAERPERSVSTLKIQRTEQGDSAVYLCASSLAPGTGVVEQYFGPGTRLTVT.

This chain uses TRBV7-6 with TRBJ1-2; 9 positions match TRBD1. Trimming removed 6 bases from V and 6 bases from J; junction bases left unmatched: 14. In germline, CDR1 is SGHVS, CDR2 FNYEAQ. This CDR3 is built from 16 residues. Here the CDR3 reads CASSLAGTGYKDGYTF. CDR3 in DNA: TGTGCCAGCAGTTTGGCCGGGACAGGGTATAAAGATGGCTACACCTTC.

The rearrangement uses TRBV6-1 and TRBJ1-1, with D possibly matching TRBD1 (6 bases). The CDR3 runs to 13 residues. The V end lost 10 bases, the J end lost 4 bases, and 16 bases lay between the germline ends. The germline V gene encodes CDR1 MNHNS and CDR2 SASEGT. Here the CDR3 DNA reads TGTGCCACCAGGGGAAGGTCACGCACTGAAGCTTTCTTT. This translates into CATRGRSRTEAFF.

CDR3 sequence (DNA): TGTGCCAGCCGTCTTACAGGGAGCTTGAACACTGAAGCTTTCTTT. Amino acids: CASRLTGSLNTEAFF. This chain uses TRBV7-9 with TRBJ1-1; tentative D call: TRBD1 (6 bases). Germline-derived CDR1 and CDR2 are SEHNR and FQNEAQ (reference sequence). Between the trimmed V and J ends, which lost 8 bases and 0 bases, there was a span of 16 bases. The CDR3 is made up of 15 amino acids. Complete variable domain (other parts from reference TRBV7-9 and TRBJ1-1): DTGVSQNPRHKITKRGQNVTFRCDPISEHNRLYWYRQTLGQGPEFLTYFQNEAQLEKSRLLSDRFSAERPKGSFSTLEIQRTEQGDSAMYLCASRLTGSLNTEAFFGQGTRLTVV.

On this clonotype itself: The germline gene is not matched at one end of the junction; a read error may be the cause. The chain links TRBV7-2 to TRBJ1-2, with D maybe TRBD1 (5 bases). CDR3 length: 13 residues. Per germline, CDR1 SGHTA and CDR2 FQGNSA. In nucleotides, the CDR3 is TGTGCCAGCAGATTAGCAGGGTACTATGGCTACCCCTTC. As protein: CASRLAGYYGYPF.

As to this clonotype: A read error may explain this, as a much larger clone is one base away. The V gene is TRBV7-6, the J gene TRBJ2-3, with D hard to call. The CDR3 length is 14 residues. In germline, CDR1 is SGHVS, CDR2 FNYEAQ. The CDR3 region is CASILKALTDTQYF. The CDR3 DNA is TGTGCCAGCATCTTAAAGGCTCTCACAGATACGCAGTATTTT.

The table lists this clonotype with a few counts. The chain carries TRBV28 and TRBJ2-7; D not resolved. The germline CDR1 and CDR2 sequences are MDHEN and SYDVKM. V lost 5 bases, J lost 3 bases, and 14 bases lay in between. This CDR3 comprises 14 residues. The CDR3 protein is CASSTRTWSYEQYF. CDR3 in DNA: TGTGCCAGCAGTACCCGGACGTGGAGCTACGAGCAGTACTTC.

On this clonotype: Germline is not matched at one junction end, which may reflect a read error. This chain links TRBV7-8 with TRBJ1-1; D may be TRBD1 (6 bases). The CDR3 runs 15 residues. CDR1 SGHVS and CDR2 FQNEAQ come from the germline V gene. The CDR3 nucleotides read TGTGCCAGCAGTATAGGGGGTGGGGAGAACACTGAAGCTTGCTTT. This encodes CASSIGGGENTEACF.

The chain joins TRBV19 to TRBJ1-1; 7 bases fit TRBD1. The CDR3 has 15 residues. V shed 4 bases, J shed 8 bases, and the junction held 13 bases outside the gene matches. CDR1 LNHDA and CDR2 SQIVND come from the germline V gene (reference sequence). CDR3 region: CASSTPPRPGQEAFF. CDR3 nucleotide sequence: TGTGCCAGTAGTACCCCTCCCCGACCGGGACAGGAAGCTTTCTTT. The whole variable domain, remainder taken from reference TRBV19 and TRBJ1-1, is DGGITQSPKYLFRKEGQNVTLSCEQNLNHDAMYWYRQDPGQGLRLIYYSQIVNDFQKGDIAEGYSVSREKKESFPLTVTSAQKNPTAFYLCASSTPPRPGQEAFFGQGTRLTVV.

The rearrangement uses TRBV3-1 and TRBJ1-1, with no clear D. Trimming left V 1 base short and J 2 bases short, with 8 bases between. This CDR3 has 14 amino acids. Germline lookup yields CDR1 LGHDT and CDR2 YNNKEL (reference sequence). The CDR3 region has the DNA TGTGCCAGCAGCCAAGGGAGCAGTAACACTGAAGCTTTCTTT. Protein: CASSQGSSNTEAFF.